This T cell receptor beta chain stems from a study of T cell responses to AZD1222 COVID-19 vaccine. General observations from the study: At study baseline, merely several AZD1222 recipients were seropositive. White British donors predominated, females outnumbered males, and clonal diversity was possibly underestimated.

Produced via immunoSEQ multiplex PCR; TCRdb's table is partial and in-frame only. The table includes over 110,000 clones, 85% to 95% detected once. Of note for this clone: Its antigen is as yet unknown.

The V end lost 8 bases, the J end lost 4 bases, and 25 bases lay between the germline ends. CDR1 is SGDLS and CDR2 is YYNGEE in the germline V gene. The CDR3 runs to 18 residues. The TCR comes from an adult in good health. This material consisted of peripheral blood, taken on day 0 of AZD1222 vaccination. This chain uses TRBV9 with TRBJ2-6; D is uncertain. The CDR3: CARSQRRVQRIGANVLTF. CDR3 DNA: TGTGCCAGGAGTCAGCGCCGGGTCCAACGAATCGGGGCCAACGTCCTGACTTTC.